The sequence of this T cell receptor (beta chain) was determined in a study of T-cell reconstitution after alpha-beta-depleted transplantation in children. A library of TCRbeta sequences, prepared with unique molecular identifiers, was generated. Using its own MiXCR run on the PCR reads, TCRdb lists one record per CDR3 protein. The table lists 490,000 or so distinct CDR3 sequences, 9.5% to 15% of them singletons. The CDR3 sequence is 13 residues long. V dropped 5 bases and J dropped 4 bases, with 8 bases sitting between them. The germline CDR1 and CDR2 sequences are SGHAT and FQDESV (reference sequence). This clonotype was picked up many times.

This specimen consisted of PBMCs from the stem cell graft donor, obtained from the stem cell graft. This rearrangement joins TRBV11-1 to TRBJ2-2; D unresolved. This sequence originates from a human donor who donated a stem cell graft to a child with combined immunodeficiency. DNA for the CDR3: TGTGCCAGCAGCCCGTGGGGCACCGGGGAGCTGTTTTTT. Its translation is CASSPWGTGELFF.